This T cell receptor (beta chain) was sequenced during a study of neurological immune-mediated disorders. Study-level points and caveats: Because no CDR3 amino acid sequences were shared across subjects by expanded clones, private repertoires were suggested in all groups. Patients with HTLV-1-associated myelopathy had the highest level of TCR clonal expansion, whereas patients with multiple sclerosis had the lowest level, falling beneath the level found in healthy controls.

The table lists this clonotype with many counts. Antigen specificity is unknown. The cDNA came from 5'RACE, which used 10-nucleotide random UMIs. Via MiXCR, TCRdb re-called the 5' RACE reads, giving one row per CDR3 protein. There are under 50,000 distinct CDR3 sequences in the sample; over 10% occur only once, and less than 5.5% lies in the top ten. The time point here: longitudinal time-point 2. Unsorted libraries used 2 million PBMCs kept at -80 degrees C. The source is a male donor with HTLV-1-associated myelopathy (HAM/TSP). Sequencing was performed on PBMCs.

CDR3 region: CSANSRNNSPLHF. The CDR3 DNA is TGCAGTGCTAATAGCAGGAATAATTCACCCCTCCACTTT. This chain uses TRBV20-1 with TRBJ1-6, with D unclear. CDR1 is DFQATT and CDR2 is SNEGSKA in the germline V gene (reference sequence). The CDR3 is made up of 13 amino acids. V gave up 4 bases and J gave up 5 bases, with 9 bases separating them.